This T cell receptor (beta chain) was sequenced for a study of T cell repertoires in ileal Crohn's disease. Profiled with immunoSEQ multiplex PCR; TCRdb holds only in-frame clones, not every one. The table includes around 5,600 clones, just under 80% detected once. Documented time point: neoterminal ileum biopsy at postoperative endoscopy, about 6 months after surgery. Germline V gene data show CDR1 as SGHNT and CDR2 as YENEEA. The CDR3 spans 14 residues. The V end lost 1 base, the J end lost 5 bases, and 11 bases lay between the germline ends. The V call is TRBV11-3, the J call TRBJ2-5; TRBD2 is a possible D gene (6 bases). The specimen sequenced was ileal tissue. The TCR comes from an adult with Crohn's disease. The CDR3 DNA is TGTGCCAGCAGCTTAGTTGGAGGGTTGGAGACCCAGTACTTC. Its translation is CASSLVGGLETQYF.